A selection of T cell receptor beta chains follows, all from one sample in a study of cytomegalovirus exposure and HLA in healthy donors. Method: immunoSEQ multiplex PCR; TCRdb's copy keeps in-frame clones and lacks some. Seen here are 160,000 or so clones, approximately 83% observed once, and the top ten hold 1.5%. Sequenced: PBMCs. The receptors stem from a young woman in good health and CMV-seronegative. The CDR3 runs from the conserved cysteine through the conserved F or W. The order of the fields is J gene, clone size, V gene, D gene, CDR3 protein, CDR3 DNA. The D gene is left open where the match is weak. A clone size is listed for some rows: how often the clone was seen (once, few, many), or a class if it is expanded.

J gene: TRBJ1-5
clone size: NA
V gene: TRBV7-2
D gene: TRBD1
CDR3 protein: CASSRDRGRSNQPQHF
CDR3 DNA: TGTGCCAGCTCGAGGGACAGGGGTCGGAGCAATCAGCCCCAGCATTTT

J gene: TRBJ1-3
clone size: NA
V gene: TRBV27
D gene: NA
CDR3 protein: CASSPEGEDEDNGNTIYF
CDR3 DNA: TGTGCCAGCAGCCCCGAAGGGGAAGACGAGGATAATGGAAACACCATATATTTT

J gene: TRBJ1-1
clone size: few
V gene: TRBV7-9
D gene: NA
CDR3 protein: CASRFQANTEAFF
CDR3 DNA: TGTGCCAGCAGATTCCAGGCGAACACTGAAGCTTTCTTT

J gene: TRBJ2-7
clone size: NA
V gene: TRBV19
D gene: TRBD1
CDR3 protein: CATGTGDGEQYF
CDR3 DNA: TGTGCCACCGGGACAGGGGACGGCGAGCAGTACTTC

J gene: TRBJ1-2
clone size: NA
V gene: TRBV27
D gene: TRBD1
CDR3 protein: CASSFRDRGSYGYTF
CDR3 DNA: TGTGCCAGCAGTTTTCGGGACAGGGGGTCCTATGGCTACACCTTC

J gene: TRBJ1-5
clone size: NA
V gene: TRBV25-1
D gene: NA
CDR3 protein: CASSEEGQPQHF
CDR3 DNA: TGTGCCAGCAGTGAGGAGGGTCAGCCCCAGCATTTT

J gene: TRBJ1-6
clone size: NA
V gene: TRBV7-3
D gene: NA
CDR3 protein: CASSLKPQGSGYNSPLHF
CDR3 DNA: TGTGCCAGCAGCTTAAAACCACAGGGAAGTGGCTATAATTCACCCCTCCACTTT

J gene: TRBJ1-1
clone size: NA
V gene: TRBV10-1
D gene: NA
CDR3 protein: CASSSYTEAFF
CDR3 DNA: TGCGCCAGCAGCTCGTACACTGAAGCTTTCTTT

J gene: TRBJ1-2
clone size: NA
V gene: TRBV6-6
D gene: TRBD1
CDR3 protein: CASSPTGDYGYTF
CDR3 DNA: TGTGCCAGCAGCCCCACAGGGGACTATGGCTACACCTTC

J gene: TRBJ1-1
clone size: NA
V gene: TRBV11-2
D gene: NA
CDR3 protein: CASSFFTGTEAFF
CDR3 DNA: TGTGCCAGCAGCTTTTTTACGGGGACTGAAGCTTTCTTT

J gene: TRBJ2-7
clone size: once
V gene: TRBV5-5
D gene: TRBD1
CDR3 protein: CASTKRTGTGTYEQYF
CDR3 DNA: TGTGCCAGCACCAAAAGAACCGGGACAGGGACCTACGAGCAGTACTTC

J gene: TRBJ2-7
clone size: NA
V gene: TRBV14
D gene: TRBD1
CDR3 protein: CASSLLSGTGFYEQYF
CDR3 DNA: TGTGCCAGCAGCCTTCTCTCCGGGACAGGCTTCTACGAGCAGTACTTC

J gene: TRBJ1-3
clone size: once
V gene: TRBV2
D gene: NA
CDR3 protein: CASSPPGDSGNTIYF
CDR3 DNA: TGTGCCAGCAGTCCTCCAGGGGATTCTGGAAACACCATATATTTT

J gene: TRBJ1-2
clone size: NA
V gene: TRBV5-1
D gene: NA
CDR3 protein: CASSLGGDYGYTF
CDR3 DNA: TGCGCCAGCAGCTTGGGAGGAGACTATGGCTACACCTTC

J gene: TRBJ1-5
clone size: NA
V gene: TRBV6-6
D gene: NA
CDR3 protein: CASTAPTGPQHF
CDR3 DNA: TGTGCCAGCACCGCTCCTACGGGGCCCCAGCATTTT

J gene: TRBJ2-1
clone size: few
V gene: TRBV10-3
D gene: TRBD2
CDR3 protein: CAISTLGGRSSYNEQFF
CDR3 DNA: TGTGCCATCAGCACGTTGGGCGGGAGGAGCTCCTACAATGAGCAGTTCTTC

J gene: TRBJ2-4
clone size: NA
V gene: TRBV7-2
D gene: TRBD1
CDR3 protein: CASSSETGRAKNIQYF
CDR3 DNA: TGTGCCAGCAGCTCAGAGACAGGGCGGGCCAAAAACATTCAGTACTTC

J gene: TRBJ1-2
clone size: NA
V gene: TRBV7-9
D gene: NA
CDR3 protein: CASSPGGVGYTF
CDR3 DNA: TGTGCCAGCAGCCCCGGAGGAGTCGGCTACACCTTC

J gene: TRBJ2-3
clone size: NA
V gene: TRBV7-3
D gene: TRBD2
CDR3 protein: CASSLKAGGPTDTQYF
CDR3 DNA: TGTGCCAGCAGCTTAAAGGCGGGGGGACCCACAGATACGCAGTATTTT

J gene: TRBJ1-2
clone size: NA
V gene: TRBV7-2
D gene: NA
CDR3 protein: CASSLLSKGRGGYTF
CDR3 DNA: TGTGCCAGCAGCTTACTCTCGAAAGGTAGAGGTGGCTACACCTTC

J gene: TRBJ1-1
clone size: NA
V gene: TRBV7-6
D gene: TRBD1
CDR3 protein: CASSLSAPGQGAENTEAFF
CDR3 DNA: TGTGCCAGCAGCTTATCGGCCCCCGGACAGGGGGCGGAGAACACTGAAGCTTTCTTT

J gene: TRBJ1-1
clone size: NA
V gene: TRBV5-1
D gene: TRBD1
CDR3 protein: CASSMGQGEAFF
CDR3 DNA: TGCGCCAGCAGCATGGGACAGGGGGAAGCTTTCTTT

J gene: TRBJ1-1
clone size: NA
V gene: TRBV15
D gene: NA
CDR3 protein: CATSRTPGTLRDTEAFF
CDR3 DNA: TGTGCCACCAGCAGAACGCCCGGGACTTTAAGGGACACTGAAGCTTTCTTT

J gene: TRBJ2-1
clone size: NA
V gene: TRBV6-4
D gene: TRBD2
CDR3 protein: CASTYVAGDHNEQFF
CDR3 DNA: TGTGCCAGCACATATGTAGCGGGGGATCACAATGAGCAGTTCTTC

J gene: TRBJ1-2
clone size: NA
V gene: TRBV15
D gene: NA
CDR3 protein: CATSIQRHQPNYGYTF
CDR3 DNA: TGTGCCACCAGCATTCAGAGACACCAACCTAACTATGGCTACACCTTC

J gene: TRBJ2-5
clone size: NA
V gene: TRBV6-6
D gene: NA
CDR3 protein: CASSDGGQSQETQYF
CDR3 DNA: TGTGCCAGCAGTGACGGGGGGCAGTCCCAAGAGACCCAGTACTTC

J gene: TRBJ1-2
clone size: few
V gene: TRBV4-1
D gene: TRBD1
CDR3 protein: CASSPAWTGWDYGYTF
CDR3 DNA: TGCGCCAGCAGCCCCGCCTGGACAGGGTGGGACTATGGCTACACCTTC

J gene: TRBJ1-4
clone size: NA
V gene: TRBV13
D gene: TRBD1
CDR3 protein: CASSLRQGFNEKLFF
CDR3 DNA: TGTGCCAGCAGCTTACGACAGGGTTTTAATGAAAAACTGTTTTTT

J gene: TRBJ2-7
clone size: once
V gene: TRBV27
D gene: TRBD2
CDR3 protein: CASSSFPLAGRYEQYF
CDR3 DNA: TGTGCCAGCAGTTCCTTCCCCCTAGCGGGGAGGTACGAGCAGTACTTC

J gene: TRBJ2-7
clone size: NA
V gene: TRBV7-9
D gene: NA
CDR3 protein: CASRSVYEQYF
CDR3 DNA: TGTGCCAGCAGGTCGGTGTACGAGCAGTACTTC

J gene: TRBJ1-4
clone size: NA
V gene: TRBV4-1
D gene: TRBD1
CDR3 protein: CASSLGQNNEKLFF
CDR3 DNA: TGCGCCAGCAGCCTGGGACAGAATAATGAAAAACTGTTTTTT

J gene: TRBJ2-3
clone size: few
V gene: TRBV19
D gene: TRBD2
CDR3 protein: CASCPRGLADPTDTQYF
CDR3 DNA: TGTGCCAGTTGCCCCCGAGGACTAGCGGACCCCACAGATACGCAGTATTTT

J gene: TRBJ1-1
clone size: NA
V gene: TRBV27
D gene: NA
CDR3 protein: CASSLGGIGTEAFF
CDR3 DNA: TGTGCCAGCAGTTTAGGAGGGATCGGGACTGAAGCTTTCTTT

J gene: TRBJ1-1
clone size: NA
V gene: TRBV14
D gene: NA
CDR3 protein: CASSRQGNTEAFF
CDR3 DNA: TGTGCCAGCAGCCGTCAGGGGAACACTGAAGCTTTCTTT

J gene: TRBJ1-4
clone size: NA
V gene: TRBV27
D gene: NA
CDR3 protein: CASSPPGGHHEKLFF
CDR3 DNA: TGTGCCAGCAGTCCACCGGGGGGGCATCATGAAAAACTGTTTTTT

J gene: TRBJ2-7
clone size: NA
V gene: TRBV10-2
D gene: NA
CDR3 protein: CASSPAAGGQTGGYEQYF
CDR3 DNA: TGCGCCAGCAGCCCCGCTGCAGGCGGGCAAACTGGAGGCTACGAGCAGTACTTC

J gene: TRBJ1-4
clone size: NA
V gene: TRBV11-3
D gene: NA
CDR3 protein: CASSSSNGINEKLFF
CDR3 DNA: TGTGCCAGCAGCTCTAGTAACGGCATTAATGAAAAACTGTTTTTT

J gene: TRBJ1-5
clone size: NA
V gene: TRBV7-9
D gene: NA
CDR3 protein: CASSLGGEGNQPQHF
CDR3 DNA: TGTGCCAGCAGCTTAGGCGGGGAAGGCAATCAGCCCCAGCATTTT

J gene: TRBJ2-3
clone size: NA
V gene: TRBV9
D gene: NA
CDR3 protein: CASSVGSSGHADTQYF
CDR3 DNA: TGTGCCAGCAGCGTAGGATCTAGTGGTCATGCAGATACGCAGTATTTT

J gene: TRBJ2-3
clone size: NA
V gene: TRBV11-2
D gene: NA
CDR3 protein: CASSPHTQGSTDTQYF
CDR3 DNA: TGTGCCAGCAGCCCCCACACACAGGGATCCACAGATACGCAGTATTTT

J gene: TRBJ2-7
clone size: NA
V gene: TRBV7-9
D gene: TRBD1
CDR3 protein: CASSLARGRGSYEQYF
CDR3 DNA: TGTGCCAGCAGCTTAGCGAGGGGCAGGGGGTCTTACGAGCAGTACTTC

J gene: TRBJ1-6
clone size: NA
V gene: TRBV6-1
D gene: NA
CDR3 protein: CASLHRDNNSPLHF
CDR3 DNA: TGTGCCAGCCTCCACAGGGATAATAATTCACCCCTCCACTTT

J gene: TRBJ1-1
clone size: NA
V gene: TRBV13
D gene: NA
CDR3 protein: CASSLVPRTVAEAFF
CDR3 DNA: TGTGCCAGCAGCTTAGTGCCCCGGACAGTGGCTGAAGCTTTCTTT